This T cell receptor (beta chain) was sequenced in a study of blood T cell repertoires in COVID-19. Study-level information: COVID-19 samples, acute and convalescent, were from the United States, Italy and Spain. T cells, B-cell-depleted T cells, or PBMCs supplied cDNA or gDNA.

The CDR3 is 13 amino acids. From germline, CDR1 is MDHEN and CDR2 SYDVKM. V shed 8 bases and J shed 4 bases, with 12 bases lying between them. Per the study methods: Amplifying reference gene primers gave estimates of nucleated cell counts. Assay used: immunoSEQ multiplex PCR; TCRdb lists only in-frame clones, some missing. V and J calls and clone size are as listed in that table; D and trimming were resolved from the DNA. This sample carries about 200,000 clones, 84% of them seen once, and the ten largest clones take less than 20%. The chain employs TRBV28 and TRBJ1-5; a possible D gene is TRBD1 (5 bases). Sequenced: peripheral blood. This sequence originates from a human donor in a cohort sampled during active COVID-19. The CDR3 nucleotides are TGTGCCAGCCGCCGACAGCCGAATCAGCCCCAGCATTTT. This gives the protein CASRRQPNQPQHF.